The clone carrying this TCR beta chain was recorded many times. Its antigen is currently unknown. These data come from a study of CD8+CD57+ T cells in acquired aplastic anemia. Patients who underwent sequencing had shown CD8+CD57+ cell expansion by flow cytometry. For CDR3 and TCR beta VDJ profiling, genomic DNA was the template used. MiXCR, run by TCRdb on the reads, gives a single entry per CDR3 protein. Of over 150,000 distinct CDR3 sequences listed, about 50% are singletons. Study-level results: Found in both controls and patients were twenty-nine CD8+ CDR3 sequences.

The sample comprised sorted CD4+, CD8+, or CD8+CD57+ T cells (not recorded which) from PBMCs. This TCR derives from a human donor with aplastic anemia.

CDR3 region: CSARDNGRDTGELFF. The CDR3 region has the DNA TGCAGTGCTAGAGATAACGGAAGAGACACCGGGGAGCTGTTTTTT. This rearrangement joins TRBV20-1 to TRBJ2-2; D not resolved. The V gene lost 0 bases and the J gene lost 3 bases, with 11 bases spanning the gap. Looked up from germline, CDR1 is DFQATT and CDR2 is SNEGSKA (reference sequence). CDR3 length equals 15 residues.